This T cell receptor beta chain was documented in a study of T cell repertoires in cytomegalovirus infection. TCRdb reanalysed the reads using MiXCR and keeps one entry per CDR3 protein. This sample has 150,000 to 200,000 distinct CDR3 sequences, with approximately 14% found just once. This clonotype was counted at least ten times. The length of the CDR3 is 15 residues. J gave up 5 bases and V 3 bases, and 6 bases lay outside the gene matches. CDR1 is DFQATT and CDR2 is SNEGSKA in the germline V gene (reference sequence). This chain joins TRBV20-1 and TRBJ2-2, with 10 bases fitting TRBD1. The sequencing sample was made of PBMCs. This receptor was obtained from a human donor in good health (CMV status not recorded). Some clones in this sample may be carry-over from other donors' samples. The CDR3 spells CSASRDRGETGELFF. The CDR3 DNA sequence: TGCAGTGCTAGTAGGGACAGGGGCGAGACCGGGGAGCTGTTTTTT.